A single sample is the source of the 19 T cell receptor beta chains below, sequenced in a study of PD-1 blockade in classical Hodgkin lymphoma. The repertoire was sequenced with immunoSEQ multiplex PCR; TCRdb's copy has only in-frame clones and lacks some. The table has roughly 60,000 clones, more than 75% seen once. Relapse was seen in all patients after autologous stem cell transplantation, and brentuximab vedotin exposure was variable. Source: peripheral blood mononuclear cells (PBMCs), taken before the second cycle of nivolumab. The origin of the receptors is a human donor with classical Hodgkin lymphoma.

By share, this clone ranks as medium-sized. The chain recombines TRBV19 with TRBJ2-7; the D is unclear. The CDR3 spans 13 residues. From germline, CDR1 is LNHDA and CDR2 SQIVND (reference sequence). V lost 4 bases and J lost 5, with 12 bases in between. The CDR3 DNA follows: TGTGCCAGTAGTAATGGGGTGGGGAACGAGCAGTACTTC. Translating it yields CASSNGVGNEQYF.

The rearrangement links TRBV5-1 to TRBJ1-5; D possibly corresponds to TRBD1 (5 bases). Germline-derived CDR1 and CDR2 are SGHRS and YFSETQ. This CDR3 has 14 amino acids. Trimming took 0 bases from V and 6 from J, leaving 10 bases between them. As DNA, the CDR3 is TGCGCCAGCAGCTTGGCTGGGGGAAGTCAGCCCCAGCATTTT. Its protein is CASSLAGGSQPQHF. The full variable domain, its missing parts supplied by reference TRBV5-1 and TRBJ1-5, is KAGVTQTPRYLIKTRGQQVTLSCSPISGHRSVSWYQQTPGQGLQFLFEYFSETQRNKGNFPGRFSGRQFSNSRSEMNVSTLELGDSALYLCASSLAGGSQPQHFGDGTRLSIL.

The V and J genes are TRBV4-1 and TRBJ1-5; perhaps TRBD1 as D (5 bases). The CDR3 has 15 amino acids. The germline V and J ends were trimmed by 0 bases and 7 bases, with 13 bases remaining between them. CDR1 is MGHRA and CDR2 is YSYEKL in the germline V gene. CDR3 sequence: CASSQESGPSQPQHF. Here the CDR3 DNA reads TGCGCCAGCAGCCAAGAATCAGGGCCGAGCCAGCCCCAGCATTTT.

A single count supports this clone. V usage is TRBV9 and J usage is TRBJ1-2, with 10 bases fitting TRBD1. V lost 3 bases and J lost 0; bases outside the gene matches: 2. The CDR3 length is 15 residues. Germline CDR1 is SGDLS and CDR2 is YYNGEE. The DNA for the CDR3 is TGTGCCAGCAGCGCTGGGACAGGGGCTAACTATGGCTACACCTTC. It encodes CASSAGTGANYGYTF.

The chain couples TRBV5-1 to TRBJ2-1; D is possibly TRBD1 (5 bases). V shed 0 bases and J shed 4 bases, with 14 bases lying between them. The CDR3 is 16 residues long. Germline CDR1 reads SGHRS; CDR2 reads YFSETQ. The CDR3 DNA is TGCGCCAGCAGCTTGGAAGGGGATTATGGATACAATGAGCAGTTCTTC. Encoded protein: CASSLEGDYGYNEQFF.

The chain joins TRBV18 to TRBJ1-4, with no clear D. Germline-derived CDR1 and CDR2 are KGHSH and LQKENI. V lost 2 bases, J lost 7 bases, and 14 bases lay in between. The CDR3 is 15 residues long. The DNA for the CDR3 is TGTGCCAGCTCACCAGAGGGCTTCCGGGGTGAAAAACTGTTTTTT. This sequence encodes CASSPEGFRGEKLFF. Filled out from reference TRBV18 and TRBJ1-4, the complete variable domain reads NAGVMQNPRHLVRRRGQEARLRCSPMKGHSHVYWYRQLPEEGLKFMVYLQKENIIDESGMPKERFSAEFPKEGPSILRIQQVVRGDSAAYFCASSPEGFRGEKLFFGSGTQLSVL.

This sequence joins TRBV25-1 and TRBJ2-3; possibly TRBD1 for D (6 bases). The ends were cut back, 2 bases at V and 2 bases at J, with 20 bases in the middle. Germline assignment: CDR1 MGHDK and CDR2 SYGVNS. The CDR3 is 18 amino acids. CDR3 in amino acids: CASSEITWGQGYTDTQYF. CDR3 DNA sequence: TGTGCCAGCAGTGAAATTACCTGGGGACAAGGCTACACAGATACGCAGTATTTT.

V usage is TRBV6-1 and J usage is TRBJ2-7; 8 bases are a match to TRBD1. CDR3 length: 14 amino acids. CDR1 and CDR2 (germline): MNHNS, SASEGT. The junction had 10 bases not matched to a gene; V was cut back by 6 bases and J by 6 bases. CDR3 in DNA: TGTGCCAGCAGCCAAGACAGGGGACGGGGCGAGCAGTACTTC. Amino acids: CASSQDRGRGEQYF.

The rearrangement uses TRBV18 and TRBJ2-1, with a weak D call TRBD2 (6 bases). V dropped 4 bases and J dropped 9 bases, with 22 bases sitting between them. The CDR3 runs to 16 residues. The germline V gene has CDR1 KGHSH and CDR2 LQKENI. The CDR3 DNA reads TGTGCCAGCTCACTCGCCGGGACTCCGCAGGGTGTTGAGCAGTTCTTC. This sequence encodes CASSLAGTPQGVEQFF.

The V and J genes are TRBV5-1 and TRBJ2-7; 11 nucleotides agree with TRBD2. CDR3 length: 18 residues. V was clipped by 1 base and J by 2 bases; unmatched bases: 11. Germline V gene sequence: CDR1 SGHRS, CDR2 YFSETQ. CDR3 in amino acids: CASSLLPGTSGGTYEQYF. The CDR3 bases are TGCGCCAGCAGCTTGTTGCCCGGGACTAGCGGTGGGACCTACGAGCAGTACTTC.

The chain employs TRBV4-1 and TRBJ1-1; TRBD1 aligns across 8 bases. Trimming cost V 5 bases and J 5 bases; bases outside gene matches: 10. Germline lookup yields CDR1 MGHRA and CDR2 YSYEKL. The CDR3 is made up of 15 amino acids. The CDR3 DNA reads TGCGCCAGCAGCGTCCGGACAGGGACGGAAACTGAAGCTTTCTTT. Translating gives CASSVRTGTETEAFF.

J is TRBJ1-4 and V is TRBV6-5; the D gene is possibly TRBD1 (5 bases). Per the germline V gene, CDR1 is MNHEY and CDR2 is SVGAGI. The CDR3 has 14 residues. The germline V and J ends were trimmed by 6 bases and 7 bases, with 15 bases remaining between them. As DNA, the CDR3 is TGTGCCAGCAGGGACATTGGGGGAAGTGAAAAACTGTTTTTT. Its protein is CASRDIGGSEKLFF.

The chain recombines TRBV11-2 with TRBJ1-1; D is possibly TRBD1 (6 bases). Looked up from germline, CDR1 is SGHAT and CDR2 is FQNNGV. The CDR3 loop spans 16 amino acids. Trimming stripped 4 bases from V and 3 bases from J, with 18 bases between. In DNA form, the CDR3 reads TGTGCCAGCAGCTGGGCTAAGAGGGGGGGCTACACTGAAGCTTTCTTT. Its translation is CASSWAKRGGYTEAFF.

This chain joins TRBV7-6 and TRBJ2-5, with TRBD1 matching 9 bases. CDR3 length: 19 amino acids. Germline lookup yields CDR1 SGHVS and CDR2 FNYEAQ. J was trimmed by 5 bases and V by 2 bases; bases with no gene match: 18. CDR3 loop: CASSLRRGTGIVNEETQYF. The CDR3 region has the DNA TGTGCCAGCAGCTTAAGGAGGGGGACAGGGATCGTGAACGAGGAGACCCAGTACTTC.

This clone was seen only a few times. The rearrangement uses TRBV7-9 and TRBJ1-5; D not resolved. The V end was cut by 0 bases, the J end by 5 bases, with 5 bases between. Germline CDR1 reads SEHNR; CDR2 reads FQNEAQ (reference sequence). This CDR3 has 13 amino acids. The CDR3 spells CASSLAQDQPQHF. The DNA for the CDR3 is TGTGCCAGCAGCTTAGCGCAGGATCAGCCCCAGCATTTT.

This clone was seen a single time. The rearrangement links TRBV5-1 to TRBJ1-4, with TRBD1 matching over 9 bases. CDR1 is SGHRS and CDR2 is YFSETQ in the germline V gene. V gave up 0 bases and J gave up 8 bases; unmatched junction bases: 5. This CDR3 has 15 residues. CDR3 sequence reads: CASSLVQGATEKLFF. The DNA of the CDR3 is TGCGCCAGCAGCTTGGTACAGGGGGCTACGGAAAAACTGTTTTTT.

This chain joins TRBV30 and TRBJ2-7; the match to TRBD2 covers 10 bases. Germline assignment: CDR1 GTSNPN and CDR2 SVGIG (reference sequence). The CDR3 length is 14 residues. V lost 5 bases, J lost 5 bases, and 9 bases stayed unmatched. CDR3: CAWGGTSGAHEQYF. The CDR3 DNA reads TGTGCCTGGGGAGGAACTAGCGGGGCCCACGAGCAGTACTTC.

The V and J genes are TRBV27 and TRBJ1-3; 8 bases line up with TRBD1. CDR3 length: 16 residues. Germline assignment: CDR1 MNHEY and CDR2 SMNVEV (reference sequence). V lost 5 bases to trimming and J lost 1 base; unmatched junction nucleotides: 7. This chain's CDR3 is CASSRTGGISGNTIYF. The CDR3 DNA sequence: TGTGCCAGCAGTCGCACAGGGGGTATATCTGGAAACACCATATATTTT.

CDR3 in DNA: TGTGCCAGCAGGCCAATAACCAACACCGGGGAGCTGTTTTTT. Its translation is CASRPITNTGELFF. The V and J genes are TRBV6-5 and TRBJ2-2; D unresolved. The length of the CDR3 is 14 residues. The V gene lost 6 bases and the J gene lost 2 bases, with 10 bases spanning the gap. Germline values: CDR1 MNHEY, CDR2 SVGAGI.